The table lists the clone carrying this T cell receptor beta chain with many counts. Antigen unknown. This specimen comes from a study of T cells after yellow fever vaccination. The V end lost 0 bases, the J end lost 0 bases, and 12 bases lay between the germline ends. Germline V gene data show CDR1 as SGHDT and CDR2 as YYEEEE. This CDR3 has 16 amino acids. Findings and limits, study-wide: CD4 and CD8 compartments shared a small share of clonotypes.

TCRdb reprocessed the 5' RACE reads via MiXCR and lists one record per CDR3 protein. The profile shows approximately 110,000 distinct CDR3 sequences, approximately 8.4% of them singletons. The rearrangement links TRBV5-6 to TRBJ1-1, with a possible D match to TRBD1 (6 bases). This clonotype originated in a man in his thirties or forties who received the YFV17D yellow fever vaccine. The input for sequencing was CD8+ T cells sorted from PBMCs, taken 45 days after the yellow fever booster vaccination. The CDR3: CASSLDRDPMNTEAFF. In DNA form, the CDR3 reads TGTGCCAGCAGCTTGGACAGGGACCCCATGAACACTGAAGCTTTCTTT. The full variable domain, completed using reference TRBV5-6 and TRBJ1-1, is DAGVTQSPTHLIKTRGQQVTLRCSPKSGHDTVSWYQQALGQGPQFIFQYYEEEERQRGNFPDRFSGHQFPNYSSELNVNALLLGDSALYLCASSLDRDPMNTEAFFGQGTRLTVV.